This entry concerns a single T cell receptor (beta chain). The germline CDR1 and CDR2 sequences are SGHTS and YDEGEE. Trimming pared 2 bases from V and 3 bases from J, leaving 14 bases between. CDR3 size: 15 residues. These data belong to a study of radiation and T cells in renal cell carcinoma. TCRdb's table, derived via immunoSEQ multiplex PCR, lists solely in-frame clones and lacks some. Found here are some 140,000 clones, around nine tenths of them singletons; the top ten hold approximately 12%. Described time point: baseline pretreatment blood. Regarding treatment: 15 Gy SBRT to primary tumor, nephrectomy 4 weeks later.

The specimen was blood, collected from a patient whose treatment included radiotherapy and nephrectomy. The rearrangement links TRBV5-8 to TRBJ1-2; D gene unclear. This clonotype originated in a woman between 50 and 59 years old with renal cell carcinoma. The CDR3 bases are TGTGCCAGCAGCTTTATTACCGGGGTCCACTATGGCTACACCTTC. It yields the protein CASSFITGVHYGYTF.